One T cell receptor (beta chain) is described in this entry. Its antigen is not known. The germline V and J ends were trimmed by 4 bases and 8 bases, with 18 bases remaining between them. This CDR3 spans 15 amino acids. Germline CDR1 SGHDT, CDR2 YYEEEE. This sample is drawn from a study of cytomegalovirus exposure and HLA in healthy donors. The PCR ran on 60 Vbeta and 13 Jbeta primers. Using immunoSEQ multiplex PCR, the repertoire was profiled, and TCRdb retains in-frame clones only, with some absent. The sample consists of some 140,000 clones, roughly 74% of them appearing once. Study observations and caveats: Further analysis was carried out later, and it showed several of the most significant clusters appearing linked to common viral pathogens.

The TCR comes from a young man in good health and CMV-seronegative. The chain carries TRBV5-6 and TRBJ1-4, with D possibly matching TRBD1 (5 bases). The sequenced material came from PBMCs. As DNA, the CDR3 is TGTGCCAGCAGCCTACTTCTGGGGGGAAAAGAAAAACTGTTTTTT. Its translation is CASSLLLGGKEKLFF.